A single sample gave rise to the 6 T cell receptor beta chains below, sequenced in a study of CXCR3-negative and CXCR3-positive naive CD8 T cells. UMI-tagged TRB cDNA libraries were built via 5' RACE. TCRdb re-called the 5' RACE reads and shows each CDR3 protein once, DNA omitted. Reported are 100,000 to 150,000 distinct CDR3 sequences; the ten largest clones contain less than 0.55%. The sequenced sample consisted of naive CXCR3- CD8+ T cells from blood. Noted subset: CD45RO-CCR7+CD27+CD95- naive CD8+ T cells lacking CXCR3 (TNR3-). These receptors originate from a human donor in good health. Some clones in this sample may be carry-over from other donors' samples.

V usage is TRBV29-1 and J usage is TRBJ2-2. The CDR3 has 13 amino acids. The germline V gene has CDR1 SQVTM and CDR2 ANQGSEA. CDR3 in amino acids: CSVEDTGYGELFF.

The rearrangement joins TRBV19 to TRBJ2-7; TCRdb proposes TRBD2, but this gene call is untestable without DNA. This CDR3 region has 13 residues. Per germline, CDR1 LNHDA and CDR2 SQIVND (reference sequence). CDR3 region: CATLGRTLFEQYF.

Here the CDR3 reads CASVTTGTGVGEQYF. The chain recombines TRBV5-6 with TRBJ2-7; TCRdb names TRBD1, which stays unverified in the absence of DNA. CDR3 length equals 15 residues. Germline values: CDR1 SGHDT, CDR2 YYEEEE.

The rearrangement joins TRBV29-1 to TRBJ2-3; lacking DNA, the TRBD1 call made by TCRdb goes unchecked. The CDR3 consists of 12 residues. Germline CDR1 reads SQVTM; CDR2 reads ANQGSEA. The CDR3 reads CSVGTGPDTQYF.

CDR3: CASSLRIGLEQYF. The chain employs TRBV27 and TRBJ2-7. The germline V gene encodes CDR1 MNHEY and CDR2 SMNVEV (reference sequence). The CDR3 has 13 residues.

The chain has TRBV12-3 or TRBV12-4 and TRBJ2-1; TCRdb designates TRBD1, a call that cannot be tested without DNA. CDR3 length equals 14 residues. This chain's CDR3 is CASSPGIGINEQFF.